This entry lists 12 T cell receptor beta chains sequenced from one sample in a study of identical twins. TCRdb reanalysed the 5' RACE reads using MiXCR and keeps one entry per CDR3 protein. This sample has 1.5 million to 2 million distinct CDR3 sequences, with around 33% found just once. The material sequenced was cord blood. All receptors derive from a newborn girl in good health.

J is TRBJ2-1 and V is TRBV20-1; D possibly corresponds to TRBD2 (5 bases). V was shortened by 6 bases and J by 1 base, with 10 bases between the two germline ends. In germline, CDR1 is DFQATT, CDR2 SNEGSKA (reference sequence). The CDR3 covers 13 residues. CDR3 in amino acids: CSANRDSYNEQFF. CDR3 DNA: TGCAGTGCCAACCGGGATTCCTACAATGAGCAGTTCTTC.

Here the CDR3 DNA reads TGTGCTAGTGGCCAGAATCCGGGCCCCCGGACCAATGAGCAGTTCTTC. Its protein is CASGQNPGPRTNEQFF. V and J are TRBV12-5 and TRBJ2-1; D gene unclear. With 6 bases removed from V and 6 bases from J, the gap between germline ends came to 21 bases. The CDR3 contains 16 residues. The V gene's germline CDR1 is LGHNT and CDR2 FRNRAP.

The J gene is TRBJ1-6, the V gene TRBV11-2, with D possibly TRBD1 on 6 matching bases. This CDR3 is 16 amino acids long. Per germline, CDR1 SGHAT and CDR2 FQNNGV. The V end was cut by 5 bases, the J end by 9 bases, with 20 bases between. This chain's CDR3 is CASSPHGGGSSSPLHF. CDR3 DNA: TGTGCCAGCAGCCCCCACGGAGGGGGGTCGAGTTCACCCCTCCACTTT.

This chain joins TRBV7-2 and TRBJ2-3, with D perhaps TRBD1 or TRBD2 (6 bases each). Germline V gene lookup returns CDR1 SGHTA and CDR2 FQGNSA. V was trimmed by 2 bases and J by 2 bases, leaving 17 bases between them. The CDR3 sequence is 17 residues long. CDR3 sequence reads: CASSLLLPGAPTDTQYF. As DNA, the CDR3 is TGTGCCAGCAGCTTACTCCTTCCGGGGGCCCCCACAGATACGCAGTATTTT.

This clonotype has just a few counts. The chain links TRBV12-3 or TRBV12-4 to TRBJ1-5; D is uncertain. Trimming removed 3 bases from V and 4 bases from J, with 10 bases in between. The CDR3 contains 14 residues. The CDR3 here is CASSFRRENQPQHF. The CDR3 bases are TGTGCCAGCAGTTTCAGACGGGAGAATCAGCCCCAGCATTTT.

The chain couples TRBV18 to TRBJ1-5; D is possibly TRBD1 (5 bases). This CDR3 has 15 amino acids. Per germline, CDR1 KGHSH and CDR2 LQKENI. V gave up 3 bases and J gave up 3 bases, with 12 bases separating them. CDR3 in amino acids: CASSPQGGYNQPQHF. As DNA, the CDR3 is TGTGCCAGCTCACCCCAGGGAGGGTACAATCAGCCCCAGCATTTT.

This clonotype was seen more than once but under ten times. The chain couples TRBV14 to TRBJ2-7; 10 bases match TRBD2. The CDR3 is 17 amino acids. Per the germline V gene, CDR1 is SGHDN and CDR2 is FVKESK. Losses at the gene ends were 1 base for V and 3 bases for J; bases not matched to a gene: 9. The CDR3 protein is CASSQGSAGGPFYEQYF. The CDR3, as DNA: TGTGCCAGCAGCCAAGGTTCAGCGGGAGGGCCTTTCTACGAGCAGTACTTC. Combining the CDR3 with reference TRBV14 and TRBJ2-7 gives the whole variable domain EAGVTQFPSHSVIEKGQTVTLRCDPISGHDNLYWYRRVMGKEIKFLLHFVKESKQDESGMPNNRFLAERTGGTYSTLKVQPAELEDSGVYFCASSQGSAGGPFYEQYFGPGTRLTVT.

The sample holds a few counts of this clonotype. This sequence joins TRBV12-3 or TRBV12-4 and TRBJ2-1, with 10 positions matching TRBD2. The length of the CDR3 is 15 residues. V trimming: 7 bases; J trimming: 5 bases; junction bases outside the gene matches: 8. CDR3 bases: TGTGCCAGCACCGCCGGGACTAGCGCAAACAATGAGCAGTTCTTC. Protein: CASTAGTSANNEQFF.

The chain joins TRBV12-5 to TRBJ2-1; 10 bases match TRBD1. J lost 3 bases, V lost 6 bases, and 14 bases had no gene match. The CDR3 has 18 amino acids. CDR1 LGHNT and CDR2 FRNRAP come from the germline V gene. The CDR3 is CASGTPPGQGTFYNEQFF. The CDR3 DNA is TGTGCTAGTGGGACCCCCCCGGGACAGGGGACTTTCTACAATGAGCAGTTCTTC.

The table lists this clonotype with a few counts. The chain is built from TRBV4-2 and TRBJ2-3; 9 positions match TRBD2. The length of the CDR3 is 16 residues. The V gene end was trimmed by 4 bases and the J gene end by 1 base; junction bases not matched to a gene: 6. Germline V lookup: CDR1 LGHNA, CDR2 YNFKEQ. As DNA, the CDR3 is TGTGCCAGCAGCCCTCATAGCGGGGGCCGCACAGATACGCAGTATTTT. This encodes CASSPHSGGRTDTQYF.

This clonotype showed up just a few times. This rearrangement joins TRBV20-1 to TRBJ2-1; a possible D gene is TRBD2 (6 bases). CDR1 is DFQATT and CDR2 is SNEGSKA in the germline V gene (reference sequence). V shed 5 bases and J shed 3 bases, with 14 bases lying between them. This CDR3 is 14 amino acids long. The CDR3 nucleotides read TGCAGTGCTCTTCGGGGGAAGGTCTACAATGAGCAGTTCTTC. Protein sequence: CSALRGKVYNEQFF.

This sequence joins TRBV29-1 and TRBJ2-1; D could derive from TRBD1 or TRBD2 (5 bases each). With the DNA end fitting TRBJ2-7 better, the J assignment may be wrong. The CDR3 contains 14 residues. Germline V CDR1 and CDR2: SQVTM, ANQGSEA. CDR3 residues: CSVDGDQTYNEQYF. In nucleotides, the CDR3 is TGCAGCGTTGACGGGGACCAGACCTACAATGAGCAGTACTTC.